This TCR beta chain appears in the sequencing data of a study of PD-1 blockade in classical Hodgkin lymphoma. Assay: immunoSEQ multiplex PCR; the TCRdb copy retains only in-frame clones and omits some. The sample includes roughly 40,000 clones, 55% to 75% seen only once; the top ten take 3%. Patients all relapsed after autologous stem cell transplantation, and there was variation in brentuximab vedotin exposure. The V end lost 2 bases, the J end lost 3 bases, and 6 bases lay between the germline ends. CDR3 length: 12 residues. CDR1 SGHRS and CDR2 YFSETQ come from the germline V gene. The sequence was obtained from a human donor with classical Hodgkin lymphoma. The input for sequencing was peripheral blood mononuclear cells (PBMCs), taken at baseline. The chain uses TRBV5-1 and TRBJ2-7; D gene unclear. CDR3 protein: CASSFGSYEQYF. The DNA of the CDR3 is TGCGCCAGCAGCTTTGGCAGCTACGAGCAGTACTTC. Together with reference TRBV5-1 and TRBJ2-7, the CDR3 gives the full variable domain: KAGVTQTPRYLIKTRGQQVTLSCSPISGHRSVSWYQQTPGQGLQFLFEYFSETQRNKGNFPGRFSGRQFSNSRSEMNVSTLELGDSALYLCASSFGSYEQYFGPGTRLTVT.